This record covers a single T cell receptor (beta chain). V lost 2 bases and J 4 bases, leaving 8 bases between the germline ends. This CDR3 contains 12 residues. Looked up from germline, CDR1 is GTSNPN and CDR2 is SVGIG (reference sequence). This sample is drawn from a study of somatic mutations in cytotoxic T cells in rheumatoid arthritis. This table comes from immunoSEQ multiplex PCR, and its TCRdb copy is limited to in-frame clones, with some not included. This table has 15,000 to 20,000 clones, over 60% appearing once. The clonotype comes from an adult with rheumatoid arthritis. Material: CD8+ T cells sorted from blood. The genes are TRBV30 and TRBJ1-2, with D perhaps TRBD1 (5 bases). The CDR3 sequence is CAWSSGSYGYTF. CDR3 nucleotide sequence: TGTGCCTGGAGTTCAGGGAGCTATGGCTACACCTTC.